The present TCR beta chain was sequenced within a study of shared clonotypes between healthy human individuals. General study results and limits: Compared with memory subsets, naive subsets generally had larger estimated richness.

Produced via immunoSEQ multiplex PCR; TCRdb's table is partial and in-frame only. The sample shows 850,000 to 1,200,000 clones, under 80% of them seen only once. Remarks on this clone: Its antigen is not identified.

Germline V CDR1 and CDR2: SGHNT, YYREEE (reference sequence). The CDR3 is 15 residues long. Trimming removed 2 bases from V and 4 bases from J, with 15 bases in between. The sequence derives from a man between 18 and 35 years old in good health. The genes are TRBV5-4 and TRBJ2-5; D may be TRBD1 (6 bases). The sample was memory CD4+ T cells sorted from blood. Subset denoted: CD45RA-negative fraction. The CDR3 loop is CASSFGQGKTETQYF. The CDR3 DNA reads TGTGCCAGCAGCTTTGGGCAGGGGAAGACAGAGACCCAGTACTTC.